A selection of T cell receptor beta chains follows, all from one sample in a study of T cell repertoires in cytomegalovirus infection. TCRdb ran MiXCR on the reads and lists one entry per CDR3 protein. The sample yields approximately 160,000 distinct CDR3 sequences, about a sixth seen once. Sequenced sample: CD8+ T cells from PBMCs. These receptors all come from a human donor in good health (CMV status not recorded). Some clones in this sample may be carry-over from other donors' samples. Each CDR3 is given with its conserved first and last residue. The D gene is left open where the match is weak. Size is omitted from some rows. Given values are once, few, many or a class for expanded clones.

TRBJ1-2,.,.,TRBV14,TGTGCCAGCAGCCAAGATCGGCGGGGGAACTATGGCTACACCTTC,CASSQDRRGNYGYTF
TRBJ1-3,many,.,TRBV7-8,TGTGCCAGCAGCTTAGTGGGAACTGGAAACACCATATATTTT,CASSLVGTGNTIYF
TRBJ1-2,few,.,TRBV7-2,TGTGCCAGCAGCTTACTCCAGGCTTCTAACTATGGCTACACCTTC,CASSLLQASNYGYTF
TRBJ2-6,.,.,TRBV2,TGTGCCAGCAGTGTAGGGACGATCCCCTCTGGGGCCAACGTCCTGACTTTC,CASSVGTIPSGANVLTF
TRBJ2-1,few,.,TRBV6-2/TRBV6-3,TGTGCCAGCAGTGCCCCGGGACCCCTCTACAATGAGCAGTTCTTC,CASSAPGPLYNEQFF
TRBJ1-1,many,.,TRBV7-9,TGTGCCAGCAGACCGGGACACTCGAACACTGAAGCTTTCTTT,CASRPGHSNTEAFF
TRBJ2-2,many,TRBD2,TRBV7-2,TGTGCCAGCAGACCTAGCGGGGGGGCCGCCGGGGAGCTGTTTTTT,CASRPSGGAAGELFF
TRBJ2-5,few,.,TRBV7-6,TGTGCCAGCAGGTCATCGGCGGGTCAAGAGACCCAGTACTTC,CASRSSAGQETQYF
TRBJ2-1,few,.,TRBV27,TGTGCCAGCAGTTTAAGGGGGGGCCGAGGGGATGAGCAGTTCTTC,CASSLRGGRGDEQFF
TRBJ2-7,.,TRBD2,TRBV7-6,TGTGCCAGCAGCTTTGCGGGAGGCACTTACGAGCAGTACTTC,CASSFAGGTYEQYF
TRBJ1-3,.,.,TRBV7-9,TGTGCCAGCAGCCTTGGACAGCTTTACTCTGGAAACACCATATATTTT,CASSLGQLYSGNTIYF
TRBJ2-1,once,TRBD1,TRBV7-6,TGTGCCAGCAGCTTAAGGACAGGGGGCTCCTACAATGAGCAGTTCTTC,CASSLRTGGSYNEQFF
TRBJ1-2,.,.,TRBV20-1,TGCAGTGCTAGGAAGGGGATCGACTATGGCTACACCTTC,CSARKGIDYGYTF
TRBJ2-1,.,.,TRBV5-1,TGCGCCAGCAGGGGCGTGAGAAAGAATGAGCAGTTCTTC,CASRGVRKNEQFF
TRBJ2-2,few,.,TRBV6-4,TGTGCCAGCAGTGACGCGGAAGGGTCAGGGGCCGGGGAGCTGTTTTTT,CASSDAEGSGAGELFF
TRBJ2-1,once,TRBD2,TRBV5-5,TGTGCCAGCAGCTTGGCAATGGCGGGAGGGTCCTACAATGAGCAGTTCTTC,CASSLAMAGGSYNEQFF
TRBJ2-7,few,TRBD1,TRBV6-2/TRBV6-3,TGTGCCAGCAGCCCCGATGGACAGGGAAAGTACTTC,CASSPDGQGKYF
TRBJ2-7,few,TRBD2,TRBV25-1,TGTGCCAGCAGTCCTGCCGCCGGGAGGAGCTCCTACGAGCAGTACTTC,CASSPAAGRSSYEQYF
TRBJ1-3,many,.,TRBV7-2,TGTGCCAGCACCAACCGGCTAGGGGCTGGAAACACCATATATTTT,CASTNRLGAGNTIYF
TRBJ2-7,many,TRBD1,TRBV7-2,TGTGCCAGCAGCTTTCGGCCCCAGGGGGCCTACGAGCAGTACTTC,CASSFRPQGAYEQYF
TRBJ2-1,many,.,TRBV7-6,TGTGCCAGCAGCTTCCCCGGCACCTACAATGAGCAGTTCTTC,CASSFPGTYNEQFF
TRBJ1-2,few,.,TRBV7-9,TGTGCCAGCAGCTTAGCGAGTAGTAAGGCAGACTATGGCTACACCTTC,CASSLASSKADYGYTF
TRBJ1-5,.,.,TRBV6-6,TGTGCCAGCAGCCCGAGACGTCGACTCGATAGCAATCAGCCCCAGCATTTT,CASSPRRRLDSNQPQHF
TRBJ2-2,many,TRBD1,TRBV6-2/TRBV6-3,TGTGCCAGCATATACGACAGGGGGATACACACCGGGGAGCTGTTTTTT,CASIYDRGIHTGELFF
TRBJ2-1,few,TRBD1,TRBV20-1,TGCAGTGCTGAGGACAGGGCTAGGGACAATGAGCAGTTCTTC,CSAEDRARDNEQFF
TRBJ1-2,.,TRBD1,TRBV11-2,TGTGCCAGCAGCGCAGACAGGGGGCTGAATGGCTACACCTTC,CASSADRGLNGYTF
TRBJ1-5,.,.,TRBV7-2,TGTGCCAGCAGCTCCCTCGGGACGGATAGCAATCAGCCCCAGCATTTT,CASSSLGTDSNQPQHF
TRBJ1-5,.,TRBD1,TRBV6-5,TGTGCCACGAGTCCCGGGACAGGTGGAACCAATCAGCCCCAGCATTTT,CATSPGTGGTNQPQHF
TRBJ2-7,.,.,TRBV29-1,TGCAGCGTTGAAGGGACGGAGGACGAATCTTCCTACGAGCAGTACTTC,CSVEGTEDESSYEQYF
TRBJ1-1,.,TRBD1,TRBV6-6,TGTGCCAGCAGGTCCTCCGGGACAGGTCTGAACACTGAAGCTTTCTTT,CASRSSGTGLNTEAFF
TRBJ2-7,few,TRBD1,TRBV14,TGTGCCAGCAGCCAAGCCAGGGACAGATTAGTCTACGAGCAGTACTTC,CASSQARDRLVYEQYF
TRBJ2-3,.,.,TRBV7-9,TGTGCCAGCAGCTTCGGAGACTGGGCCACAGATACGCAGTATTTT,CASSFGDWATDTQYF
TRBJ2-2,few,.,TRBV9,TGTGCCAGCCTAGGGTTCACCGGGGAGCTGTTTTTT,CASLGFTGELFF
TRBJ2-5,few,.,TRBV12-3/TRBV12-4,TGTGCCAGCAGTACACCCTCAGACGGCCACCAAGAGACCCAGTACTTC,CASSTPSDGHQETQYF
TRBJ1-2,few,.,TRBV10-3,TGTGCCATCAGTGAATTGAAGGAGAACTATGGCTACACCTTC,CAISELKENYGYTF
TRBJ1-2,.,TRBD1,TRBV11-2,TGTGCCAGCAGCTTTGACAGGGCTAACTATGGCTACACCTTC,CASSFDRANYGYTF
TRBJ2-7,.,TRBD2,TRBV7-6,TGTGCCAGCAGCTCAACTAGCGGGAGGAGCTACGAGCAGTACTTC,CASSSTSGRSYEQYF
TRBJ2-1,few,.,TRBV7-9,TGTGCCAGCAGCTTAGGACCCTTACAGGACCCCAATGAGCAGTTCTTC,CASSLGPLQDPNEQFF
TRBJ2-1,few,TRBD2,TRBV14,TGTGCCAGCAGCCCGCGAGGTAGCGGGGGGGCTAGGAATGAGCAGTTCTTC,CASSPRGSGGARNEQFF
TRBJ2-1,few,.,TRBV28,TGTGCCAGCCACTTAGGACCAGGCAATGAGCAGTTCTTC,CASHLGPGNEQFF
TRBJ2-7,.,.,TRBV11-2,TGTGCCAGCAGCGCCCTATGGGCCAATTCCTACGAGCAGTACTTC,CASSALWANSYEQYF
TRBJ2-7,many,.,TRBV13,TGTGCCAGCAGCCAGGGGAACTACGAGCAGTACTTC,CASSQGNYEQYF